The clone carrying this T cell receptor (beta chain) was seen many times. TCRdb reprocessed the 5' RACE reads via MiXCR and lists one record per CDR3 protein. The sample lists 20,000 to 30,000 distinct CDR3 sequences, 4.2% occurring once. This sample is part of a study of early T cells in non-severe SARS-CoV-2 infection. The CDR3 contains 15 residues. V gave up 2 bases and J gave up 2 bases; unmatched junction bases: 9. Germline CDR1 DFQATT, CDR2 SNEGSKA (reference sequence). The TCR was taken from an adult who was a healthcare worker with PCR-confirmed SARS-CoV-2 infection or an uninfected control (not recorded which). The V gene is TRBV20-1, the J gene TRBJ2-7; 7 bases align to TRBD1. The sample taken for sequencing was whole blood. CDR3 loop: CSARRTQGSTYEQYF. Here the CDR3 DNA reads TGCAGTGCTAGACGAACACAGGGGAGTACCTACGAGCAGTACTTC.